This TCR beta chain was documented in a study of T cell clones after liver transplantation. Study as a whole: Subjects received no induction therapy and standard immunosuppression until randomization at 12-24 months post-transplant.

The CDR3 covers 13 residues. Germline assignment: CDR1 SSHAT and CDR2 FNYEAQ (reference sequence). Generated by immunoSEQ multiplex PCR, the TCRdb table keeps only in-frame clones and is missing some. The table has some 59,000 clones, under 85% seen once; the top ten hold nearly 10%. Points from the study as a whole: In a couple of subjects, few donor cells limited the measurable donor-reactive repertoire.

To note about this clone: What it recognizes is unknown. An end of the junction does not agree with germline; a read error may underlie this.

This material consisted of CD4+ T cells from blood, taken at the 22-month timepoint. The chain recombines TRBV7-7 with TRBJ2-2; the match to TRBD2 covers 8 bases. The source is a human patient who received a liver transplant. Among the T cells, some may be from the graft donor. The CDR3 region has the DNA TGTGCTAGCAGCCCCGGGAGGGTCGGGGAGCTGTTTTTT. This translates into CASSPGRVGELFF.